Each of the 12 T cell receptor beta chains below was sequenced from the same sample in a study of blood T cell repertoires in COVID-19. Some clones are missing from TCRdb's copy, which holds only in-frame ones; the method was immunoSEQ multiplex PCR. The data contain about 250,000 clones, 65% to 90% of them singletons. Source material: PBMCs or T cells enriched from blood (not recorded which). The receptors were gathered from a woman aged 45-65 years with acute COVID-19.

This rearrangement joins TRBV6-1 to TRBJ1-6, with D perhaps matching TRBD1 (6 bases). The germline gives CDR1 MNHNS, CDR2 SASEGT. V lost 2 bases to trimming and J lost 10 bases, with 15 bases between them. There are 15 residues in the CDR3. The DNA for the CDR3 is TGTGCCAGCAGTGAATTCGGACAGAGAACCTCACCCCTCCACTTT. It is translated as CASSEFGQRTSPLHF.

This clone has more than one count but fewer than ten. V is TRBV30 and J is TRBJ1-5, with 9 bases lining up with TRBD1. The CDR3 consists of 13 residues. CDR1 is GTSNPN, CDR2 SVGIG, per germline (reference sequence). J lost 5 bases, V lost 2 bases, and 1 base had no gene match. The CDR3 bases are TGTGCCTGGAGTACAGGGGGCCATCAGCCCCAGCATTTT. As protein: CAWSTGGHQPQHF.

V is TRBV30 and J is TRBJ2-7, with D possibly TRBD2 on 5 matching bases. CDR3 size: 13 residues. CDR1 GTSNPN and CDR2 SVGIG come from the germline V gene (reference sequence). Trimming took 1 base from V and 9 from J, leaving 16 bases between them. CDR3 region: CAWSASGLVGQYF. CDR3 DNA sequence: TGTGCCTGGAGTGCCAGCGGCCTAGTGGGGCAGTACTTC.

This clone was observed a single time. V gene TRBV7-9 combines with J gene TRBJ1-1; possible D gene TRBD1, 5 bases. This CDR3 has 16 residues. With 5 bases removed from V and 3 bases from J, the gap between germline ends came to 19 bases. In germline, CDR1 is SEHNR, CDR2 FQNEAQ (reference sequence). The CDR3 protein is CASSPGQGPWDTEAFF. CDR3 DNA sequence: TGTGCCAGCAGCCCAGGTCAGGGTCCGTGGGACACTGAAGCTTTCTTT.

This chain connects TRBV27 to TRBJ1-5; 7 nucleotides match TRBD1. The CDR3 is made up of 15 amino acids. Germline V lookup: CDR1 MNHEY, CDR2 SMNVEV (reference sequence). V shed 0 bases, J shed 4 bases, and the junction held 3 bases outside the gene matches. The CDR3 DNA reads as TGTGCCAGCAGTTTATCGGGGACAGCGAATCAGCCCCAGCATTTT. As protein: CASSLSGTANQPQHF.

The CDR3 loop reads CASSQDKGRGLSNQPQHF. CDR3 DNA sequence: TGTGCCAGCAGCCAAGATAAGGGGAGGGGCCTTAGCAATCAGCCCCAGCATTTT. V is TRBV4-2 and J is TRBJ1-5; D possibly corresponds to TRBD1 (5 bases). Trimming pared 0 bases from V and 0 bases from J, leaving 15 bases between. CDR1 is LGHNA and CDR2 is YNFKEQ in the germline V gene. The CDR3 sequence is 18 residues long.

The gene calls are TRBV12-3 or TRBV12-4 and TRBJ1-5, with D uncertain. This CDR3 contains 12 residues. Trimming took off 2 bases at V and 7 bases at J, with 6 bases between the two ends. CDR3 DNA: TGTGCCAGCAGTTTATTAATCCAGCCCCAGCATTTT. Translation: CASSLLIQPQHF.

This clone was counted only a few times. V usage is TRBV12-3 or TRBV12-4 and J usage is TRBJ2-7; no clear D. V dropped 3 bases and J dropped 3 bases, with 6 bases sitting between them. The CDR3 has 12 amino acids. CDR3 amino acids: CASSFQNYEQYF. The CDR3 region has the DNA TGTGCCAGCAGTTTCCAGAACTACGAGCAGTACTTC.

Written as DNA, the CDR3 is TGTGCCAGCAGTTACTCGACGGGAAATAGCAATCAGCCCCAGCATTTT. Translated, it gives CASSYSTGNSNQPQHF. V and J are TRBV6-5 and TRBJ1-5; D remains ambiguous. The CDR3 has 16 amino acids. Germline-derived CDR1 and CDR2 are MNHEY and SVGAGI. The V and J ends lost 0 bases and 0 bases respectively, with 9 bases between them.

This clone was observed a few times. J is TRBJ1-2 and V is TRBV7-2; 9 nucleotides line up with TRBD1. The junction had 8 bases not matched to a gene; V was cut back by 2 bases and J by 1 base. The CDR3 length is 17 residues. Germline-derived CDR1 and CDR2 are SGHTA and FQGNSA. The CDR3 coding sequence is TGTGCCAGCAGCTTAATCGGGGGACAGGGTTATAACTATGGCTACACCTTC. Translation: CASSLIGGQGYNYGYTF.

V gene TRBV7-2 combines with J gene TRBJ2-1; the D gene is possibly TRBD2 (5 bases). V lost 2 bases to trimming and J lost 3 bases, with 11 bases between them. Germline assignment: CDR1 SGHTA and CDR2 FQGNSA. The CDR3 has 15 amino acids. The CDR3 sequence: CASSLFVGSYNEQFF. CDR3 in DNA: TGTGCCAGCAGCTTATTTGTGGGGAGCTACAATGAGCAGTTCTTC.

The V and J genes are TRBV11-2 and TRBJ2-7; D is ambiguous. CDR3 length equals 14 residues. V dropped 2 bases and J dropped 0 bases, with 8 bases sitting between them. CDR1 and CDR2 (germline): SGHAT, FQNNGV. CDR3 bases: TGTGCCAGCAGCTTATATCGGAGCTCCTACGAGCAGTACTTC. This translates into CASSLYRSSYEQYF.